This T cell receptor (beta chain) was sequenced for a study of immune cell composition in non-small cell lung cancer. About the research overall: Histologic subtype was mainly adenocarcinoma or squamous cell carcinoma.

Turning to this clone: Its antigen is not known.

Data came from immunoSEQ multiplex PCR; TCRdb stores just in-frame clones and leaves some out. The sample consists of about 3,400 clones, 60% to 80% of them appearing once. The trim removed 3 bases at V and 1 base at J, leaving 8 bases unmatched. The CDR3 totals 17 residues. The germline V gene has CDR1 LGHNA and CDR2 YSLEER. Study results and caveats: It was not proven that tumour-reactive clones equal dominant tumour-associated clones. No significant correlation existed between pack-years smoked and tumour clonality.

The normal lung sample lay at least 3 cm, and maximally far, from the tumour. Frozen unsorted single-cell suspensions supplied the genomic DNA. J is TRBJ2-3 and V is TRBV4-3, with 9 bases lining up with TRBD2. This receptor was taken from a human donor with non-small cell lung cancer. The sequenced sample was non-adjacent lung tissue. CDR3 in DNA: TGCGCCAGCAGCCAGCTTTTAGCGGGGGCTGGCACAGATACGCAGTATTTT. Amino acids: CASSQLLAGAGTDTQYF.